Below are 25 T cell receptor beta chains sequenced from a single sample in a study of shared clonotypes between healthy human individuals. Sequencing used immunoSEQ multiplex PCR; TCRdb keeps in-frame clones, though not all of them. Among about half a million clones listed, roughly 80% were seen once. Sequencing input: PBMCs. The receptor set was obtained from a woman aged 40 to 55 in good health. Some clones in this sample may be carry-over from other donors' samples.

On this clone: This probably arose from a read error, given a far larger clone one base away. Other DNA variants within this sample encode the same CDR3. This chain joins TRBV30 and TRBJ2-2, with 9 bases matching TRBD2. CDR1 is GTSNPN and CDR2 is SVGIG in the germline V gene (reference sequence). Losses at the gene ends were 8 bases for V and 11 bases for J; bases not matched to a gene: 18. The CDR3 length is 15 residues. The CDR3 loop reads CAVGGIAGVVGELFF. CDR3 in DNA: TGTGCCGTCGGGGGGATAGCGGGAGTTGTCGGAGAGCTGTTTTTT.

The chain joins TRBV5-1 to TRBJ2-3; D ambiguous. There are 14 residues in the CDR3. Germline V gives CDR1 SGHRS, CDR2 YFSETQ. The germline V and J ends were trimmed by 1 base and 6 bases, with 12 bases remaining between them. In DNA, the CDR3 is TGCGCCAGCAGCTTGTCAGATGGTGGGGATACGCAGTATTTT. This sequence encodes CASSLSDGGDTQYF.

Comment on this clone: A far larger clone is off by one base, so a read error is likely. V and J are TRBV16 and TRBJ1-1, with D perhaps matching TRBD1 (6 bases). The CDR3 has 15 amino acids. Trimming removed 1 base from V and 5 bases from J, with 14 bases in between. CDR1 and CDR2 from the germline V gene are KGHSY and FQNENV. CDR3 nucleotides: TGTGCCAGCAGCCAATTGAGGGGGAGGAAAACTGAAGCTTTCTTT. Encoded protein: CASSQLRGRKTEAFF.

V and J are TRBV11-3 and TRBJ2-3, with TRBD2 matching over 12 bases. Germline trimming cut 1 base from V and 4 bases from J; bases unmatched to any gene: 6. The CDR3 runs 17 residues. Germline CDR1 is SGHNT and CDR2 is YENEEA. CDR3 protein: CASSLGATSGSSDTQYF. CDR3 coding DNA: TGTGCCAGCAGCTTAGGGGCGACTAGCGGGAGTTCAGATACGCAGTATTTT.

The CDR3 region has the DNA TGTGCCAGCAGGTCCGGGACAGGGGTCTACAATGAGCAGTTCTTC. Amino acids: CASRSGTGVYNEQFF. The chain links TRBV28 to TRBJ2-1; the match to TRBD1 covers 10 bases. With V trimmed by 6 bases and J by 3 bases, 5 bases remained unmatched. Germline V gene lookup returns CDR1 MDHEN and CDR2 SYDVKM. The CDR3 covers 15 residues.

At least ten counts were recorded for this clone. The same CDR3 can be traced to other DNA sequences in this sample. This rearrangement joins TRBV28 to TRBJ1-4; 10 bases line up with TRBD1. CDR3 length: 15 residues. Germline V gene lookup returns CDR1 MDHEN and CDR2 SYDVKM. With 4 bases clipped from V and 6 bases from J, the junction kept 5 bases outside the gene matches. DNA for the CDR3: TGTGCCAGCAGTTCCCCCGGGACAGGGGATGAAAAACTGTTTTTT. It translates to CASSSPGTGDEKLFF.

The chain couples TRBV7-9 to TRBJ1-1; the D gene is possibly TRBD1 (6 bases). The germline CDR1 and CDR2 sequences are SEHNR and FQNEAQ (reference sequence). V gave up 5 bases and J gave up 5 bases, with 12 bases separating them. CDR3 length: 13 amino acids. Written as DNA, the CDR3 is TGTGCCAGCAGCCGGGGGGCAATTACTGAAGCTTTCTTT. It encodes CASSRGAITEAFF. The full variable domain, in which reference TRBV7-9 and TRBJ1-1 provide the parts outside the CDR3, is DTGVSQNPRHKITKRGQNVTFRCDPISEHNRLYWYRQTLGQGPEFLTYFQNEAQLEKSRLLSDRFSAERPKGSFSTLEIQRTEQGDSAMYLCASSRGAITEAFFGQGTRLTVV.

V and J are TRBV28 and TRBJ1-4, with no clear D. This CDR3 contains 13 residues. In germline, CDR1 is MDHEN, CDR2 SYDVKM. CDR3 region: CAARDPLYEKLFF. In nucleotides, the CDR3 is TGTGCAGCAAGGGATCCTCTATATGAAAAACTGTTTTTT.

The chain links TRBV5-4 to TRBJ2-7, with D maybe TRBD1 (5 bases). Trimming removed 7 bases at V and 0 bases at J, with 17 bases between. This CDR3 contains 15 residues. Germline CDR1 SGHNT, CDR2 YYREEE (reference sequence). CDR3 nucleotides: TGTGCCAGCGCCAGGGAAACGGCAAGCTCCTACGAGCAGTACTTC. Its protein product is CASARETASSYEQYF.

The rearrangement links TRBV7-9 to TRBJ2-1, with TRBD1 matching over 9 bases. Losses at the gene ends were 4 bases for V and 3 bases for J; bases not matched to a gene: 10. The CDR3 is made up of 17 amino acids. Germline-derived CDR1 and CDR2 are SEHNR and FQNEAQ (reference sequence). The CDR3 sequence: CASSSRFRDRDYNEQFF. CDR3 nucleotide sequence: TGTGCCAGCAGCTCTCGATTCCGGGACAGGGACTACAATGAGCAGTTCTTC.

V is TRBV4-2 and J is TRBJ1-1; 7 nucleotides align to TRBD1. Per the germline V gene, CDR1 is LGHNA and CDR2 is YNFKEQ. The V gene end was trimmed by 4 bases and the J gene end by 1 base; junction bases not matched to a gene: 3. The CDR3 runs to 14 residues. The chain's CDR3 is CASSPDRENTEAFF. CDR3 DNA: TGTGCCAGCAGCCCAGACAGGGAGAACACTGAAGCTTTCTTT.

This chain joins TRBV19 and TRBJ2-3; D gene ambiguous. CDR1 is LNHDA, CDR2 SQIVND, per germline (reference sequence). The V end lost 1 base, the J end lost 5 bases, and 4 bases lay between the germline ends. The length of the CDR3 is 12 residues. The CDR3 DNA sequence: TGTGCCAGTAGTATAGGCGAAGATACGCAGTATTTT. Amino acids: CASSIGEDTQYF.

V usage is TRBV10-3 and J usage is TRBJ2-2; a weak D match, TRBD2 (5 bases). This CDR3 has 16 residues. Trimming pared 4 bases from V and 5 bases from J, leaving 17 bases between. Per germline, CDR1 ENHRY and CDR2 SYGVKD. As DNA, the CDR3 is TGTGCCATCAGTGGAAGGAGAACGGGATTGACCGGGGAGCTGTTTTTT. This codes for CAISGRRTGLTGELFF.

This sequence joins TRBV28 and TRBJ2-7, with D possibly being TRBD1 or TRBD2 (6 bases each). The CDR3 length is 13 residues. Trimming stripped 8 bases from V and 0 bases from J, with 11 bases between. CDR1 MDHEN and CDR2 SYDVKM come from the germline V gene. CDR3 coding DNA: TGTGCCAGCGGGGGGCGGAACTCCTACGAGCAGTACTTC. It specifies CASGGRNSYEQYF. The full variable domain, its missing parts supplied by reference TRBV28 and TRBJ2-7, is DVKVTQSSRYLVKRTGEKVFLECVQDMDHENMFWYRQDPGLGLRLIYFSYDVKMKEKGDIPEGYSVSREKKERFSLILESASTNQTSMYLCASGGRNSYEQYFGPGTRLTVT.

The V and J genes are TRBV28 and TRBJ2-3; TRBD2 matches 8 bases. Germline V lookup: CDR1 MDHEN, CDR2 SYDVKM. The CDR3 runs to 14 residues. The V segment lost 5 bases and the J segment 6 bases; nucleotides outside the gene matches: 7. CDR3 coding DNA: TGTGCCAGCAGTGGAGGACTAGCAGTGGATACGCAGTATTTT. This gives the protein CASSGGLAVDTQYF.

The chain recombines TRBV19 with TRBJ2-1; D might be TRBD2 (5 bases). Germline assignment: CDR1 LNHDA and CDR2 SQIVND (reference sequence). The CDR3 extends over 16 amino acids. The V and J ends lost 5 bases and 8 bases respectively, with 22 bases between them. CDR3 in amino acids: CASSPRWGVSHYEQFF. The CDR3 DNA sequence: TGTGCCAGTAGTCCCCGGTGGGGAGTATCCCACTATGAGCAGTTCTTC.

The chain links TRBV5-1 to TRBJ2-4; D possibly corresponds to TRBD1 (6 bases). The V gene's germline CDR1 is SGHRS and CDR2 YFSETQ. The CDR3 consists of 14 residues. V gave up 4 bases and J gave up 9 bases, with 17 bases separating them. CDR3 DNA sequence: TGCGCCAGCAGCCCGGACAGCGAGAAGGGCATTCAGTACTTC. This codes for CASSPDSEKGIQYF.

With regard to this clone: Only one base separates this from a far larger clonotype, so it likely reflects a read error. This sample also contains other DNA sequences that code for the same CDR3. This chain uses TRBV7-9 with TRBJ2-7; possibly TRBD1 for D (6 bases). The germline V gene encodes CDR1 SEHNR and CDR2 FQNEAQ (reference sequence). The ends were cut back, 8 bases at V and 2 bases at J, with 16 bases in the middle. CDR3 length: 14 amino acids. The CDR3 bases are TGTGCCAGCGGAAAAGGGGACATAGCCTACGAGCAGTACTTC. This encodes CASGKGDIAYEQYF.

This clone appeared many times. V and J are TRBV7-9 and TRBJ2-5; D not certain. Trimming took off 3 bases at V and 2 bases at J, with 4 bases between the two ends. This CDR3 has 12 amino acids. CDR1 and CDR2 (germline): SEHNR, FQNEAQ (reference sequence). The CDR3 sequence is CASSLPQETQYF. CDR3 DNA: TGTGCCAGCAGCTTGCCGCAAGAGACCCAGTACTTC. The complete variable domain, with remaining parts taken from reference TRBV7-9 and TRBJ2-5, reads DTGVSQNPRHKITKRGQNVTFRCDPISEHNRLYWYRQTLGQGPEFLTYFQNEAQLEKSRLLSDRFSAERPKGSFSTLEIQRTEQGDSAMYLCASSLPQETQYFGPGTRLLVL.

J is TRBJ1-4 and V is TRBV28; no definite D call. The V end was cut by 5 bases, the J end by 6 bases, with 13 bases between. Germline V CDR1 and CDR2: MDHEN, SYDVKM. The CDR3 length is 14 residues. CDR3 sequence (DNA): TGTGCCAGCAGTCCCCAGGCCTTATATGAAAAACTGTTTTTT. As protein: CASSPQALYEKLFF.

V usage is TRBV7-6 and J usage is TRBJ1-5, with 7 bases matching TRBD1. This CDR3 spans 16 amino acids. Losses at the gene ends were 1 base for V and 5 bases for J; bases not matched to a gene: 8. Looked up from germline, CDR1 is SGHVS and CDR2 is FNYEAQ. The CDR3 sequence is CASSLGTTGSDQPQHF. CDR3 DNA sequence: TGTGCCAGCAGCTTAGGCACGACAGGGAGTGATCAGCCCCAGCATTTT. Filled out from reference TRBV7-6 and TRBJ1-5, the complete variable domain reads GAGVSQSPRYKVTKRGQDVALRCDPISGHVSLYWYRQALGQGPEFLTYFNYEAQQDKSGLPNDRFSAERPEGSISTLTIQRTEQRDSAMYRCASSLGTTGSDQPQHFGDGTRLSIL.

Details on this clone: Since a far larger clone is one base different, this is likely a read error. Additional DNA sequences in this sample encode the identical CDR3. The V and J genes are TRBV30 and TRBJ2-5, with TRBD2 matching over 7 bases. CDR3 size: 13 residues. Trimming removed 3 bases from V and 5 bases from J; junction bases left unmatched: 6. Germline V CDR1 and CDR2: GTSNPN, SVGIG (reference sequence). CDR3 residues: CAWSAPAGETQYF. CDR3 DNA: TGTGCCTGGAGCGCGCCAGCGGGGGAGACCCAGTACTTC.

This clone was counted a single time. The chain employs TRBV30 and TRBJ2-1; D gene unclear. Germline CDR1 reads GTSNPN; CDR2 reads SVGIG (reference sequence). Trimming cost V 0 bases and J 9 bases, with 12 bases left between them. The CDR3 loop spans 13 amino acids. The CDR3, as DNA: TGTGCCTGGAGTGTACAGAGGCATACTGAGCAGTTCTTC. It encodes CAWSVQRHTEQFF.

With regard to this clone: With only one base between it and a far larger clone, this is likely a read error. V is TRBV2 and J is TRBJ1-1; D perhaps matches TRBD1 (5 bases). The V end was cut by 5 bases, the J end by 8 bases, with 12 bases between. CDR3 length: 12 residues. CDR1 and CDR2 from the germline V gene are SNHLY and FYNNEI. The CDR3, as DNA: TGTGCCAGCAGTTTGCGGGGCACCGAAGCTTTCTTT. Amino acid sequence: CASSLRGTEAFF.

This clone was counted a single time. This chain uses TRBV6-4 with TRBJ2-1; D possibly corresponds to TRBD2 (6 bases). Per the germline V gene, CDR1 is MRHNA and CDR2 is SNTAGT. V lost 0 bases to trimming and J lost 0 bases, with 21 bases between them. The CDR3 consists of 20 residues. CDR3 coding DNA: TGTGCCAGCAGTGACTCATATCGGCTGGGGGGACTGTCCTCCTACAATGAGCAGTTCTTC. This sequence encodes CASSDSYRLGGLSSYNEQFF.